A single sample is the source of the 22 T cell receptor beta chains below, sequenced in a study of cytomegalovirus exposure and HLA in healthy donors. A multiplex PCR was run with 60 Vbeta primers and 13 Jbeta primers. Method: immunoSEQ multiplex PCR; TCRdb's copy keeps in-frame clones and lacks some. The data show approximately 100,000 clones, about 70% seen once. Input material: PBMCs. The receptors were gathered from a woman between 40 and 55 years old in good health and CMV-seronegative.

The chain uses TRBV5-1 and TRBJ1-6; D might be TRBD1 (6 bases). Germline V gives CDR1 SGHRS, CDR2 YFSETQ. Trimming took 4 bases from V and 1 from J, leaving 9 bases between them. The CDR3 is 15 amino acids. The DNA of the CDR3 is TGCGCCAGCAGCGAGGGGGGGTCCTATAATTCACCCCTCCACTTT. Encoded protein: CASSEGGSYNSPLHF.

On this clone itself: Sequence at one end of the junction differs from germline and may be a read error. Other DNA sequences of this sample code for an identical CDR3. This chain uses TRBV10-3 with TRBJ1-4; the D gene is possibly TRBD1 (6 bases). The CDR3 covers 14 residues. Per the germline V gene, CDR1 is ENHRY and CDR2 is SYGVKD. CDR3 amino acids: CAISDGTTNEKLFF. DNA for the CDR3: TGTGCCATCAGCGACGGGACAACTAATGAAAAACTGTTCTTT.

CDR3 in DNA: TGTGCCAGCAGCCAAGATTTGAGCGGCACAGATACGCAGTATTTT. This translates into CASSQDLSGTDTQYF. The V gene is TRBV4-2, the J gene TRBJ2-3; no clear D. The germline V and J ends were trimmed by 0 bases and 1 base, with 8 bases remaining between them. Looked up from germline, CDR1 is LGHNA and CDR2 is YNFKEQ. The CDR3 sequence is 15 residues long.

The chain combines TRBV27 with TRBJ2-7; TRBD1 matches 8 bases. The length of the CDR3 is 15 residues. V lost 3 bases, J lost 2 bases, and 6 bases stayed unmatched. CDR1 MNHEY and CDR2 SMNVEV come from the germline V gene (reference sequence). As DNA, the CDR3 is TGTGCCAGCAGTTTGCGACAGGGGTGGGCCTACGAGCAGTACTTC. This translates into CASSLRQGWAYEQYF.

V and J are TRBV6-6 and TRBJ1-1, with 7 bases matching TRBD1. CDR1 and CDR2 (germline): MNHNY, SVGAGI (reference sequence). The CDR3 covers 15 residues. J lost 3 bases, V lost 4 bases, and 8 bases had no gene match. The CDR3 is CASSSPQGRYTEAFF. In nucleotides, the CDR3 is TGTGCCAGCAGTTCTCCACAGGGGAGGTACACTGAAGCTTTCTTT.

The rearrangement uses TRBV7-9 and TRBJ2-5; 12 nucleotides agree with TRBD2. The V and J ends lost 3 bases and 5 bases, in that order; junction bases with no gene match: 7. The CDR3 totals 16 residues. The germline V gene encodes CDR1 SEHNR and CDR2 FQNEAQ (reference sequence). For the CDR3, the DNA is TGTGCCAGCAGCTTGCTAGCGGGAGGGCCTGCTGAGACCCAGTACTTC. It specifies CASSLLAGGPAETQYF.

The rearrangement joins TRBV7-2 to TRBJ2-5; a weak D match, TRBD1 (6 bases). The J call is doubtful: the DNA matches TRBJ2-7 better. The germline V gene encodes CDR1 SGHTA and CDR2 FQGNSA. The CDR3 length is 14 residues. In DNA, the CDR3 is TGTGCCAGCAGCTTATGGGGACAAATCTACGAGCAGTACTTC. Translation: CASSLWGQIYEQYF.

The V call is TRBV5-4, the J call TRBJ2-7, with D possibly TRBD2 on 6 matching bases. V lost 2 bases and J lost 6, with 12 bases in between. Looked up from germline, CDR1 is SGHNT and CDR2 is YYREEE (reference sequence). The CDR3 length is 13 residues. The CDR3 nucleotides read TGTGCCAGCAGCTTTGGCCCGGGAGTCGAGCAGTACTTC. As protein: CASSFGPGVEQYF.

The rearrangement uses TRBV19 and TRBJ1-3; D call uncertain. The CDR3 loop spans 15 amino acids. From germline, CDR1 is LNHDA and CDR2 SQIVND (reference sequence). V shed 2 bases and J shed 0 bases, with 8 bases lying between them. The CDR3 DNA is TGTGCCAGTAGTATACCCGGTAACTCTGGAAACACCATATATTTT. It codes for CASSIPGNSGNTIYF.

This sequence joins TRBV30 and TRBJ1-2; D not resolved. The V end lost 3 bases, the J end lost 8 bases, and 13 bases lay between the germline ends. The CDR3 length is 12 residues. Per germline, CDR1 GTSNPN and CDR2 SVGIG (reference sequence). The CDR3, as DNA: TGTGCCTGGAGGTTCCCGGGAGGGGGCTACACCTTC. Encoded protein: CAWRFPGGGYTF. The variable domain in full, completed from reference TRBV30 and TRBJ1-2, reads SQTIHQWPATLVQPVGSPLSLECTVEGTSNPNLYWYRQAAGRGLQLLFYSVGIGQISSEVPQNLSASRPQDRQFILSSKKLLLSDSGFYLCAWRFPGGGYTFGSGTRLTVV.

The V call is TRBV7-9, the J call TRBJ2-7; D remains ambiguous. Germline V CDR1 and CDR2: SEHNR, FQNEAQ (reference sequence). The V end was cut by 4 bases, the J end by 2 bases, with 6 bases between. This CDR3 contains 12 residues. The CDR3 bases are TGTGCCAGCAGCTCCTTTACCTACGAGCAGTACTTC. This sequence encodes CASSSFTYEQYF.

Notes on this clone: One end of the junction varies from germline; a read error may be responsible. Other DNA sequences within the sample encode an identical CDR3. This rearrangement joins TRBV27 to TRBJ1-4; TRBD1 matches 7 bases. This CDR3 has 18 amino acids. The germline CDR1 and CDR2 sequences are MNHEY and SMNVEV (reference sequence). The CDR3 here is CASSYTGQSVGVGEKLFF. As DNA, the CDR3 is TGTGCCAGTAGTTACACGGGACAGTCAGTGGGTGTTGGTGAAAAACTGTTTTTT.

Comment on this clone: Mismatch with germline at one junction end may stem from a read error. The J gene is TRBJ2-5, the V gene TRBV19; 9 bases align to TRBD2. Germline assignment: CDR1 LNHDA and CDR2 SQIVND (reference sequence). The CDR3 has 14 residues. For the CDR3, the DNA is TGTGCCAGTAGCATAGCGGGAGCTCAAGAGACCCAGTACTTC. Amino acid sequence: CASSIAGAQETQYF.

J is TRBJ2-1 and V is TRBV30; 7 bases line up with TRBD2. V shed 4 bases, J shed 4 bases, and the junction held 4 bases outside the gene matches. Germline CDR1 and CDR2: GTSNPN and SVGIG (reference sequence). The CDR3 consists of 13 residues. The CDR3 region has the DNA TGTGCCTGGACCCTAGCGGATTACAATGAGCAGTTCTTC. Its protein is CAWTLADYNEQFF.

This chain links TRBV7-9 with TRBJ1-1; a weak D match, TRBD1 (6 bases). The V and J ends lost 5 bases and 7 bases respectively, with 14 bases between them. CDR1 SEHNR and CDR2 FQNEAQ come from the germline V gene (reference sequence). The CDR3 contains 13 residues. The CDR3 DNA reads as TGTGCCAGCAGCCCAGGGGTGTTTGATGAAGCTTTCTTT. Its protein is CASSPGVFDEAFF.

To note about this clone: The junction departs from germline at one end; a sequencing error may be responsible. The CDR3 loop is CVSTEGQSNEKLFF. DNA for the CDR3: TGTGTCAGCACCGAGGGACAGAGTAATGAAAAACTGTTTTTT. The chain uses TRBV13 and TRBJ1-4; the match to TRBD1 covers 7 bases. The germline gives CDR1 PRHDT, CDR2 FYEKMQ (reference sequence). This CDR3 has 14 residues.

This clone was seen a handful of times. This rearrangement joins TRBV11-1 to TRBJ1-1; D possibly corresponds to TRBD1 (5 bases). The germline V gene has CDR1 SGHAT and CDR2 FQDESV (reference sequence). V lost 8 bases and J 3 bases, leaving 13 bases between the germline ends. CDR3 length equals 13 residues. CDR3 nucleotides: TGTGCCAGCGGACGGGGGAGTTACACTGAAGCTTTCTTT. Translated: CASGRGSYTEAFF.

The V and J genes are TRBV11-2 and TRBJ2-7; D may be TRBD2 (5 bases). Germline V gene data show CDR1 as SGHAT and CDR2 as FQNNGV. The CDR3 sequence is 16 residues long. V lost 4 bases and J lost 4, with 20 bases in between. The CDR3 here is CASSSDLDGILYEQYF. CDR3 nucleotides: TGTGCCAGCAGCTCAGATTTGGACGGGATTCTGTACGAGCAGTACTTC.

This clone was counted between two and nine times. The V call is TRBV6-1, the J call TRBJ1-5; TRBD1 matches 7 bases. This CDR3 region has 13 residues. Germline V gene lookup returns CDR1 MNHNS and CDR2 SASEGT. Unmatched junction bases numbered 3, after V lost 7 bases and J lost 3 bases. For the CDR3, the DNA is TGTGCCAGCACCGGACAGGTCAATCAGCCCCAGCATTTT. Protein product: CASTGQVNQPQHF.

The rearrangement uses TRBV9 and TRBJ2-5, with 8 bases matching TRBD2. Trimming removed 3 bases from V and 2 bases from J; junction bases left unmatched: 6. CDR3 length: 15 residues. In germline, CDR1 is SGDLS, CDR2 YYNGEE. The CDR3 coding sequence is TGTGCCAGCAGCGCGGGGGGGAGGGGACAAGAGACCCAGTACTTC. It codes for CASSAGGRGQETQYF. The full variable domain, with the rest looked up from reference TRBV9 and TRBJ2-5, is DSGVTQTPKHLITATGQRVTLRCSPRSGDLSVYWYQQSLDQGLQFLIQYYNGEERAKGNILERFSAQQFPDLHSELNLSSLELGDSALYFCASSAGGRGQETQYFGPGTRLLVL.

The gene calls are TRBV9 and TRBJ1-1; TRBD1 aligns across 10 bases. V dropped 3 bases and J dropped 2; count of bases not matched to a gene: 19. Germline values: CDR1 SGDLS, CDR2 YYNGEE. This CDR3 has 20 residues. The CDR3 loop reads CASSALTRRDRGPSNTEAFF. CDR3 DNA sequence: TGTGCCAGCAGCGCGCTAACGCGCCGGGACAGGGGTCCCAGCAACACTGAAGCTTTCTTT.

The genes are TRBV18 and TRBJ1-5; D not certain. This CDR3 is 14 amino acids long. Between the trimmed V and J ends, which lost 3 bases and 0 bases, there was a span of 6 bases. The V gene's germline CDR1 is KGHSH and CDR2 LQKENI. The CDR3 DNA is TGTGCCAGCTCACCTTCGTATAGCAATCAGCCCCAGCATTTT. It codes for CASSPSYSNQPQHF.